The 11 T cell receptor beta chains listed next were all sequenced from one sample in a study of Ad26.COV2.S vaccination and SARS-CoV-2 variants. TCRdb keeps only in-frame clones here, not all; method: immunoSEQ multiplex PCR. The sample yields about 440,000 clones, around 88% seen once. The sample's treatment: roughly 18 received Ad26.COV2.S at low or high dose, single or two shots; a few received placebo; per-sample allocation not given. Vaccine and placebo recipients were sampled on day 63 after the first injection. Sequencing used peripheral blood, obtained in a trial of Ad26.COV2.S vaccine versus placebo. These receptors were collected from a person between 18 and 59 years old who received the Ad26.COV2.S COVID-19 vaccine or a placebo.

V gene TRBV7-3 combines with J gene TRBJ2-4; TRBD1 is a possible D gene (5 bases). The CDR3 is 12 residues long. Germline CDR1 and CDR2: SGHTA and FQGTGA. Trimming shortened V by 1 base and J by 15 bases, and 13 bases separated the two germline ends. The CDR3 nucleotides read TGTGCCAGCAGCTTAAGTGGGGCACACCTGTACTTC. It yields the protein CASSLSGAHLYF.

The J gene is TRBJ2-7, the V gene TRBV30; D remains ambiguous. This CDR3 contains 12 residues. V was pared by 0 bases and J by 3 bases, with 6 bases between. Germline V gives CDR1 GTSNPN, CDR2 SVGIG (reference sequence). The CDR3 DNA sequence: TGTGCCTGGAGTGTTGGCCGCTACGAGCAGTACTTC. The encoded protein is CAWSVGRYEQYF.

This clone was recorded many times. The rearrangement joins TRBV6-6 to TRBJ1-1; TRBD1 might be the D (6 bases). The CDR3 is made up of 14 amino acids. The ends were cut back, 8 bases at V and 2 bases at J, with 15 bases in the middle. Germline lookup yields CDR1 MNHNY and CDR2 SVGAGI (reference sequence). DNA for the CDR3: TGTGCCAGCTTTCCCAGGGGCCATAACACTGAAGCTTTCTTT. Translation: CASFPRGHNTEAFF.

The chain joins TRBV5-4 to TRBJ2-7, with TRBD2 identical over 7 bases. Germline V lookup: CDR1 SGHNT, CDR2 YYREEE (reference sequence). This CDR3 spans 17 amino acids. With 0 bases clipped from V and 2 bases from J, the junction kept 11 bases outside the gene matches. The CDR3 DNA reads as TGTGCCAGCAGCTTGGGACCTCTAGCGGACGTTACCTACGAGCAGTACTTC. Protein: CASSLGPLADVTYEQYF.

The V call is TRBV30, the J call TRBJ2-6; D is unresolved. CDR1 GTSNPN and CDR2 SVGIG come from the germline V gene (reference sequence). The CDR3 extends over 13 amino acids. Trimming shortened V by 3 bases and J by 0 bases, and 3 bases separated the two germline ends. The CDR3 bases are TGTGCCTGGAGGGCCTCTGGGGCCAACGTCCTGACTTTC. It translates to CAWRASGANVLTF.

DNA of the CDR3: TGTGCCAGCAGCCCATCGGGGGGCAATGAGCAGTTCTTC. Translated, it gives CASSPSGGNEQFF. The genes are TRBV7-3 and TRBJ2-1; TRBD2 agrees at 7 bases. CDR1 is SGHTA, CDR2 FQGTGA, per germline. Trimming removed 5 bases from V and 6 bases from J; junction bases left unmatched: 4. This CDR3 comprises 13 residues.

This clone was counted once. The V gene is TRBV7-2, the J gene TRBJ1-6, with 7 positions matching TRBD1. Germline CDR1 and CDR2: SGHTA and FQGNSA. V trimming: 5 bases; J trimming: 7 bases; junction bases outside the gene matches: 5. This CDR3 has 14 residues. The CDR3 protein is CASSQGTANSPLHF. Here the CDR3 DNA reads TGTGCCAGCAGCCAGGGGACAGCCAATTCACCCCTCCACTTT.

The chain links TRBV5-4 to TRBJ1-1; perhaps TRBD1 as D (5 bases). The V gene lost 0 bases and the J gene lost 1 base, with 7 bases spanning the gap. The germline V gene encodes CDR1 SGHNT and CDR2 YYREEE (reference sequence). This CDR3 comprises 14 residues. CDR3 sequence: CASSLAGGNTEAFF. Written as DNA, the CDR3 is TGTGCCAGCAGCTTGGCCGGGGGGAACACTGAAGCTTTCTTT. The full variable domain, its missing parts supplied by reference TRBV5-4 and TRBJ1-1, is ETGVTQSPTHLIKTRGQQVTLRCSSQSGHNTVSWYQQALGQGPQFIFQYYREEENGRGNFPPRFSGLQFPNYSSELNVNALELDDSALYLCASSLAGGNTEAFFGQGTRLTVV.

V is TRBV9 and J is TRBJ1-2; the match to TRBD1 covers 7 bases. The germline V gene encodes CDR1 SGDLS and CDR2 YYNGEE. The J segment lost 4 bases and the V segment lost 0 bases, leaving 9 bases of the junction unmatched. CDR3 length: 16 residues. The CDR3 DNA reads as TGTGCCAGCAGCGTAGGCACAGGGGCGCCAGGCTATGGCTACACCTTC. Translating it yields CASSVGTGAPGYGYTF. Drawing the rest from reference TRBV9 and TRBJ1-2, the complete variable domain is DSGVTQTPKHLITATGQRVTLRCSPRSGDLSVYWYQQSLDQGLQFLIQYYNGEERAKGNILERFSAQQFPDLHSELNLSSLELGDSALYFCASSVGTGAPGYGYTFGSGTRLTVV.

The chain employs TRBV7-6 and TRBJ2-1; D might be TRBD2 (5 bases). Trimming removed 1 base from V and 6 bases from J, with 16 bases in between. The CDR3 spans 16 residues. Germline V gene lookup returns CDR1 SGHVS and CDR2 FNYEAQ. The CDR3 loop is CASSLDGSAGSNEQFF. For the CDR3, the DNA is TGTGCCAGCAGCTTAGATGGGTCGGCGGGCTCCAATGAGCAGTTCTTC. The whole variable domain, filled in from reference TRBV7-6 and TRBJ2-1, reads GAGVSQSPRYKVTKRGQDVALRCDPISGHVSLYWYRQALGQGPEFLTYFNYEAQQDKSGLPNDRFSAERPEGSISTLTIQRTEQRDSAMYRCASSLDGSAGSNEQFFGPGTRLTVL.

CDR3 residues: CASSSRERGGYEQYF. CDR3 nucleotide sequence: TGTGCCAGCAGCTCCCGTGAGCGAGGGGGGTACGAGCAGTACTTC. The chain has TRBV7-9 and TRBJ2-7; possibly TRBD1 or TRBD2 for D (6 bases each). The ends were cut back, 4 bases at V and 4 bases at J, with 17 bases in the middle. The CDR3 is 15 residues long. CDR1 and CDR2 from the germline V gene are SEHNR and FQNEAQ (reference sequence).